This record concerns one T cell receptor beta chain sequence. No antigen is known for it. The method was immunoSEQ multiplex PCR; TCRdb's version includes in-frame clones alone and lacks a portion of them. The profile shows 35,000 to 40,000 clones, 88% of them singletons. The source of the sample is a study of PD-1 blockade in classical Hodgkin lymphoma. Study-level findings and limits: Complete responders' diversity at baseline resembled that of newly diagnosed patients.

Unmatched junction bases numbered 4, after V lost 2 bases and J lost 0 bases. This CDR3 has 16 residues. The V gene's germline CDR1 is SGHRS and CDR2 YFSETQ. Every patient was affected by relapse after autologous stem cell transplantation, while exposure to brentuximab vedotin was not uniform. Responses achieved at best were complete response, partial response or progressive disease. This sample comprised peripheral blood mononuclear cells (PBMCs), obtained before the second cycle of nivolumab. The V gene is TRBV5-1, the J gene TRBJ2-2, with TRBD2 matching over 7 bases. This receptor was taken from a human donor with classical Hodgkin lymphoma. The CDR3 spells CASSLLARTNTGELFF. The CDR3 region has the DNA TGCGCCAGCAGCTTACTAGCGCGAACGAACACCGGGGAGCTGTTTTTT.